This T cell receptor beta chain was identified in a study of T-cell memory formation after mild COVID-19. Findings of the study overall: For contracting clones, CD4+ ones sat mainly in CM and EM, CD8+ in EMRA. Second-wave clones peaking on day 37 lacked confirmed SARS-CoV-2 specificity. The study found balanced CD4/CD8 in clones contracting day 15 to 85 and a CD4+ lean in later expanders.

CDR1 and CDR2 (germline): SEHNR, FQNEAQ (reference sequence). The CDR3 extends over 15 amino acids. J gave up 7 bases and V 2 bases, and 5 bases lay outside the gene matches. Worth noting for this clonotype: What it binds is not known.

From 5'RACE with constant-segment primers came TCR alpha and TCR beta cDNA libraries that carried sample barcodes and UMIs. TCRdb processed the 5' RACE reads anew with MiXCR; each CDR3 protein has one entry. The table records some 330,000 distinct CDR3 sequences, around 21% of them present only once. The sample taken for sequencing was PBMCs or a T cell subset sorted from them (not recorded which). This rearrangement joins TRBV7-9 to TRBJ1-1; 12 nucleotides agree with TRBD1. The clonotype comes from an adult woman who had mild COVID-19 (a few samples of this study predate the infection). Cell type and time point are not known. Here the CDR3 DNA reads TGTGCCAGCAGCTTATGGGGACAGGGGGCGCGTGAAGCTTTCTTT. Protein product: CASSLWGQGAREAFF.